The source of this T cell receptor beta chain is a study of control samples from healthy donors and cancer patients (dated by TCRdb to 2018 to 2021). A remark on this clone: Its cognate antigen has yet to be identified. Base qualities are not provided; no much larger clone lies one nucleotide away.

CDR1 and CDR2 are drawn from the germline V gene: SGHTA, FQGNSA. There are 15 amino acids in the CDR3, from cysteine to phenylalanine inclusive. The only DNA kept is the CDR3, 45 bases in frame from the first base. Unmatched junction bases come to 9, with V trimmed by 4 bases and J by 7 bases. Libraries were prepared through the immunoSEQ multiplex PCR assay. TCRdb provides this immuneACCESS table in a form limited to in-frame rearrangements. Some clones are lacking; in checked studies, under half of them reflect an unresolved V gene, and why the rest are absent is not known. The sample contains 160,000 or so clones, 93% of them found a single time. The ten largest clones take up around 2.4% of the sample.

What was sequenced was blood. The TCR sequence derives from a man between 50 and 59 years old in good health. The V gene is TRBV7-2 and the J gene is TRBJ2-7; TRBD2 lines up with 11 middle nucleotides. For the CDR3, the sequence is CASSSLTSGALEQYF. In nucleotide form, the sequence is TGTGCCAGCAGCTCGTTGACTAGCGGGGCCTTGGAGCAGTACTTC.